This TCR beta chain is drawn from a study of vaccination and CD4 T cells after COVID-19. Sequencing of cultured CD4+ T cell DNA used the Oncomine TCR Beta short-read assay. From the PCR reads, TCRdb called clonotypes with MiXCR, one entry per CDR3 protein. The data contain 15,000 to 20,000 distinct CDR3 sequences, 70% to 75% of them seen just once; the ten biggest clones take up 15% to 20%. Treatment reported: approximately 11-day PBMC culture with coronavirus spike peptide pools or control peptides (ViraFEST assay). Germline V CDR1 and CDR2: LNHDA, SQIVND (reference sequence). The CDR3 covers 16 residues. V was clipped by 3 bases and J by 0 bases, with 14 bases between them. With regard to this clonotype: Its antigen remains unidentified.

This TCR was sampled from a human donor who had recovered from COVID-19. The chain is built from TRBV19 and TRBJ1-1; unclear D gene. Material for sequencing was CD4+ T cells from blood, cultured in vitro. CDR3 sequence: CASSITQRRVNTEAFF. CDR3 DNA sequence: TGTGCCAGTAGTATTACGCAGCGAAGAGTGAACACTGAAGCTTTCTTT.